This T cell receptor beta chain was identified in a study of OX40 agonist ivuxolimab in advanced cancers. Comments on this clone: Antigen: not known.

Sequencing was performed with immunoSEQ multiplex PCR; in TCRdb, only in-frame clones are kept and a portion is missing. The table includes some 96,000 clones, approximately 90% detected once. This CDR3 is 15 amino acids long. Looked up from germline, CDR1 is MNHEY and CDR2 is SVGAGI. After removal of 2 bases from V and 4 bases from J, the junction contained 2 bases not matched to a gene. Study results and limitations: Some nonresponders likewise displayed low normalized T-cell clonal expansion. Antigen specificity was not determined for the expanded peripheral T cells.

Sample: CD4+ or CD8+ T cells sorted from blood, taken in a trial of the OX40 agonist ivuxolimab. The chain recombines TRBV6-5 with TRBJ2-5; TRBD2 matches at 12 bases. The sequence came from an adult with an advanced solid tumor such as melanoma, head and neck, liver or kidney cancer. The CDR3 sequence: CASSYLAGGLETQYF. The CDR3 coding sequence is TGTGCCAGCAGTTACCTAGCGGGAGGGCTAGAGACCCAGTACTTC.